This section outlines one T cell receptor (beta chain) sequence together with its context. The target antigen is unknown. The sample is drawn from a study of cytomegalovirus exposure and HLA in healthy donors. Overall study results and limits: Exclusion as indistinguishable affected some V segments, including TRBV6-2 and TRBV6-3. Earlier analysis found most TCR beta V segments productive about 90% or about 30% of the time.

After removal of 5 bases from V and 8 bases from J, the junction contained 10 bases not matched to a gene. Per germline, CDR1 SEHNR and CDR2 FQNEAQ (reference sequence). This CDR3 is built from 15 residues. Primers: 60 Vbeta forward and 13 Jbeta reverse. TCRdb's copy holds only in-frame clones and misses some; the assay was immunoSEQ multiplex PCR. The sample shows more than 45,000 clones, 70% of them seen only once. This chain uses TRBV7-9 with TRBJ1-1; 11 nucleotides align to TRBD1. Sequencing was performed on PBMCs. The receptor was derived from a woman aged 60-70 years in good health and CMV-seropositive. This chain's CDR3 is CASSLRTGGRQEAFF. In DNA form, the CDR3 reads TGTGCCAGCAGCCTTCGGACAGGGGGCAGACAAGAAGCTTTCTTT.